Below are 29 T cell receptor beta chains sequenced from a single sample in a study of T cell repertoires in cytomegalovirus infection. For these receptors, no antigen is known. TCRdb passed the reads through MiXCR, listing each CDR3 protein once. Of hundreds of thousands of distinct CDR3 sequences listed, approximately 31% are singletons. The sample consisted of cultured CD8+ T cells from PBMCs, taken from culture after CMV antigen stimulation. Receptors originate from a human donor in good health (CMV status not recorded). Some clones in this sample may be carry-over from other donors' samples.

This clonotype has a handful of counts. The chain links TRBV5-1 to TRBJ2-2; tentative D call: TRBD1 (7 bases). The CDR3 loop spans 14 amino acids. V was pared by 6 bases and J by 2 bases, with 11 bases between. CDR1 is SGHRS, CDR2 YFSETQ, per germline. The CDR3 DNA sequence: TGCGCCAGCACAGGGGGGACCAACACCGGGGAGCTGTTTTTT. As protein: CASTGGTNTGELFF.

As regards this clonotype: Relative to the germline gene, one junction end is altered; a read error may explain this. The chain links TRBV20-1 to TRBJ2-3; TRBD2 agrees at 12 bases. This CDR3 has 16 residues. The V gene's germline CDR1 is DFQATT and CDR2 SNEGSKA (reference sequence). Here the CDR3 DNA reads TGCAGTGCTTCCCCCCCTAGCGGGGGGGCTACAGATATGCAGTATTTT. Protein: CSASPPSGGATDMQYF.

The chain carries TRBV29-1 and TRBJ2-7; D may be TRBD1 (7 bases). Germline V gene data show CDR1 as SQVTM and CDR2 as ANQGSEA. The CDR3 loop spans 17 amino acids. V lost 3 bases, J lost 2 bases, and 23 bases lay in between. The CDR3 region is CSVDVPGGLKATYEQYV. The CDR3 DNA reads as TGCAGCGTTGACGTTCCAGGGGGGTTGAAGGCTACCTACGAGCAGTACGTC.

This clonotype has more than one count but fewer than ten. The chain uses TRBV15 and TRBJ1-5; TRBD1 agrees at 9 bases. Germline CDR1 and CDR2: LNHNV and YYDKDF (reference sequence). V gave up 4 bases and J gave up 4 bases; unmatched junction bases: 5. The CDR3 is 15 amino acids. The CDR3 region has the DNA TGTGCCACCAGCATGGACAGGGGAGGAAATCAGCCCCAGCATTTT. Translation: CATSMDRGGNQPQHF. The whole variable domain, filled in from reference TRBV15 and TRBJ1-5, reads DAMVIQNPRYQVTQFGKPVTLSCSQTLNHNVMYWYQQKSSQAPKLLFHYYDKDFNNEADTPDNFQSRRPNTSFCFLDIRSPGLGDTAMYLCATSMDRGGNQPQHFGDGTRLSIL.

CDR3 bases: TGTGCCAGCAGCTCGGGCCCACCCTCTGGAAACACCATATATTTT. Its translation: CASSSGPPSGNTIYF. The chain employs TRBV5-6 and TRBJ1-3; D call uncertain. V was trimmed by 3 bases and J by 0 bases, leaving 10 bases between them. From germline, CDR1 is SGHDT and CDR2 YYEEEE. This CDR3 contains 15 residues.

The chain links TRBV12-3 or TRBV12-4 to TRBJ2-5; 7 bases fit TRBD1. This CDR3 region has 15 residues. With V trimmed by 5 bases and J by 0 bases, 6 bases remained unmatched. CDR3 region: CASSRDRAYQETQYF. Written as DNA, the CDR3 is TGTGCCAGCAGTCGGGACAGAGCGTACCAAGAGACCCAGTACTTC.

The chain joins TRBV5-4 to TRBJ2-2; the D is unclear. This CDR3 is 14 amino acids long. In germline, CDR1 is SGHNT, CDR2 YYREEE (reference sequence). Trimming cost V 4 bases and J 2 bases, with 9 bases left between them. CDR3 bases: TGTGCCAGCAGCCACTATAGCAACACCGGGGAGCTGTTTTTT. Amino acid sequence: CASSHYSNTGELFF.

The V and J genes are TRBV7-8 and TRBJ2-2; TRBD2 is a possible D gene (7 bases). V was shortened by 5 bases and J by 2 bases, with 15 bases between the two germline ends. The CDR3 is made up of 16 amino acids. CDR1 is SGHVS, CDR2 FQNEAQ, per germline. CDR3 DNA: TGTGCCAGCAGCCTATGGGAGGGGGTCAACACCGGGGAGCTGTTTTTT. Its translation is CASSLWEGVNTGELFF.

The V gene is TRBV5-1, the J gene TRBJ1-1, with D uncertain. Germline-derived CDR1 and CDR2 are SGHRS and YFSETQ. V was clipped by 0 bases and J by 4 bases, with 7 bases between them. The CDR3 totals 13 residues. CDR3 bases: TGCGCCAGCAGCTTGGACAGTTTCACTGAAGCTTTCTTT. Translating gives CASSLDSFTEAFF.

The CDR3 loop reads CASSQGTGSYGYTF. CDR3 nucleotides: TGCGCCAGCAGCCAAGGCACAGGGTCTTATGGCTACACCTTC. The chain recombines TRBV4-3 with TRBJ1-2, with D perhaps matching TRBD1 (6 bases). The CDR3 consists of 14 residues. Germline CDR1 and CDR2: LGHNA and YSLEER. The V end lost 1 base, the J end lost 5 bases, and 11 bases lay between the germline ends.

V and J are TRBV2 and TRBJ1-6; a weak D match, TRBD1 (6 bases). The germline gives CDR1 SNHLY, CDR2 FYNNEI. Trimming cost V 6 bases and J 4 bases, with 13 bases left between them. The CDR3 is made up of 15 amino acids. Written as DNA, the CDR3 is TGTGCCAGCAGCGCCGGGACAAGTTATAATTCACCCCTCCACTTT. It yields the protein CASSAGTSYNSPLHF.

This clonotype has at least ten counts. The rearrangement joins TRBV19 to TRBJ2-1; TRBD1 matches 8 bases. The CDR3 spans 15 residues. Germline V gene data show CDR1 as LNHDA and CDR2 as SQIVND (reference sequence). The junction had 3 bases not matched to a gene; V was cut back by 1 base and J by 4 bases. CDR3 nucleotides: TGTGCCAGTAGTATAGTTGGACAGGGATACAATGAGCAGTTCTTC. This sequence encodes CASSIVGQGYNEQFF.

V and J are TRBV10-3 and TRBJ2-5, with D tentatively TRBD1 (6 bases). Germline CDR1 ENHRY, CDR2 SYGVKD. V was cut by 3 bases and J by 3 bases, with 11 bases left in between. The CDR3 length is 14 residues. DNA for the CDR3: TGTGCCATCAGTGACCCGGGACACGAAGAGACCCAGTACTTC. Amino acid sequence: CAISDPGHEETQYF.

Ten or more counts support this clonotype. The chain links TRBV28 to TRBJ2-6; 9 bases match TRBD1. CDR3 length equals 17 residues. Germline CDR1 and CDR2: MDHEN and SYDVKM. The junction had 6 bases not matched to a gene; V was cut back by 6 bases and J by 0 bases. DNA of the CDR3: TGTGCCAGCAGATCCGGGACAGGGTTCTCTGGGGCCAACGTCCTGACTTTC. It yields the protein CASRSGTGFSGANVLTF.

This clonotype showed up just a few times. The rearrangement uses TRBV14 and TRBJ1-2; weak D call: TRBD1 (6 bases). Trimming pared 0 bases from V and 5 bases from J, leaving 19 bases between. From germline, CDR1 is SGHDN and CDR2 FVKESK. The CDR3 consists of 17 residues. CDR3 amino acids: CASSQDGIGTRMYGYTF. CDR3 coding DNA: TGTGCCAGCAGCCAAGATGGGATAGGGACACGCATGTATGGCTACACCTTC.

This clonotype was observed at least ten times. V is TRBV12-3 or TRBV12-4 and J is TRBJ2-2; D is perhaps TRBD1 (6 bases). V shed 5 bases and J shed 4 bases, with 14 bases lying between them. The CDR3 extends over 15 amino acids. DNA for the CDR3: TGTGCCAGCAGTAGCTCGACAGGTACCACCGGGGAGCTGTTTTTT. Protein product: CASSSSTGTTGELFF.

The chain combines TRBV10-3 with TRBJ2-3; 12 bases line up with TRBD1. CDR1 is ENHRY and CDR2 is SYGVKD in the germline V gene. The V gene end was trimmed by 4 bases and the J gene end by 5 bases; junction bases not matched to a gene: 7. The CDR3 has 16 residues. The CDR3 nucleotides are TGTGCCATCAGTGTAAGGGACAGGGGGCGAGAAGATACGCAGTATTTT. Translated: CAISVRDRGREDTQYF.

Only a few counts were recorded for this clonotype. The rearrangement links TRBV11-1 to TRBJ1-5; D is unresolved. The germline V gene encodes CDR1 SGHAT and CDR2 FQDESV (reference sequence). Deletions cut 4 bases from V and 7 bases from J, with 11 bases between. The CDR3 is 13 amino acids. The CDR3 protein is CASSSKPGQPQHF. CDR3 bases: TGTGCCAGCAGCTCCAAGCCCGGGCAGCCCCAGCATTTT.

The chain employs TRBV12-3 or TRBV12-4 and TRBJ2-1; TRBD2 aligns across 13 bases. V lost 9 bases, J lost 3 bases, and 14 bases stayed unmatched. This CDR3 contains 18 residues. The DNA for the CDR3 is TGTGCCAGTCGCCGCGGGGGACTAGCGGGGAGCCTCTACAATGAGCAGTTCTTC. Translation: CASRRGGLAGSLYNEQFF.

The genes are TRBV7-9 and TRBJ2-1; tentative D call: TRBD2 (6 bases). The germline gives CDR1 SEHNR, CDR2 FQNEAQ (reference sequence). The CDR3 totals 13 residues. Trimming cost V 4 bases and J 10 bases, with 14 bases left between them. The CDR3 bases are TGTGCCAGCAGCTACCGAGGAGGGAGAGAGCAGTTCTTC. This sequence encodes CASSYRGGREQFF.

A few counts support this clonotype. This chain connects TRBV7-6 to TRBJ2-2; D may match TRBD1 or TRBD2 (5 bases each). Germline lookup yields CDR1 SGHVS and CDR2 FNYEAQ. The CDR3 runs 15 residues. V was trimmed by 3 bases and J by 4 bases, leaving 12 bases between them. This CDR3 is CASSLGTDATGELFF. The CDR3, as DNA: TGTGCCAGCAGCTTGGGGACGGACGCCACCGGGGAGCTGTTTTTT.

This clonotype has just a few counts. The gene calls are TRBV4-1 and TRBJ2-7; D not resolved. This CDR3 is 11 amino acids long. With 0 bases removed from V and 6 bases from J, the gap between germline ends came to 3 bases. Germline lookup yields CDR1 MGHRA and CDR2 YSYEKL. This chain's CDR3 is CASSQDVEQYF. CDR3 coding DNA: TGCGCCAGCAGCCAAGATGTCGAGCAGTACTTC.

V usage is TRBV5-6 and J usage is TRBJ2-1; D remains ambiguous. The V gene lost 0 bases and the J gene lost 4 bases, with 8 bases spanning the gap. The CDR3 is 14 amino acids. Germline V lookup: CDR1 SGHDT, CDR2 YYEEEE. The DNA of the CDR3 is TGTGCCAGCAGCTTGGGCGTCCTATACAATGAGCAGTTCTTC. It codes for CASSLGVLYNEQFF.

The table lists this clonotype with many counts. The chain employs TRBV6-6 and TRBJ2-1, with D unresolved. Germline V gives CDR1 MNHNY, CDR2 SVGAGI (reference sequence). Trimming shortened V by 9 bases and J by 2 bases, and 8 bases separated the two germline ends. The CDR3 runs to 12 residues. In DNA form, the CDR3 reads TGTGCCAGTCAGAGACCCTACAATGAGCAGTTCTTC. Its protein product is CASQRPYNEQFF.

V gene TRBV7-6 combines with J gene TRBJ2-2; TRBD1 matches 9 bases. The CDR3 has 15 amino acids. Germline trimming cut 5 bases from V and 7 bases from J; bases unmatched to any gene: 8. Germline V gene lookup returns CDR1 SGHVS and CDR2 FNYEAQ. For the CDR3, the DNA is TGTGCCAGCAGCCCAGGGGGACAGGGAAACGGGGAGCTGTTTTTT. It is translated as CASSPGGQGNGELFF. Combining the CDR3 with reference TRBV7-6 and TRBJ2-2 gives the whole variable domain GAGVSQSPRYKVTKRGQDVALRCDPISGHVSLYWYRQALGQGPEFLTYFNYEAQQDKSGLPNDRFSAERPEGSISTLTIQRTEQRDSAMYRCASSPGGQGNGELFFGEGSRLTVL.

The CDR3 coding sequence is TGTGCCAGCAAAGGACCTGGGAACACTGAAGCTTTCTTT. The encoded protein is CASKGPGNTEAFF. The rearrangement links TRBV28 to TRBJ1-1; D unresolved. Trimming cost V 7 bases and J 1 base, with 10 bases left between them. CDR1 is MDHEN, CDR2 SYDVKM, per germline. CDR3 length: 13 residues.

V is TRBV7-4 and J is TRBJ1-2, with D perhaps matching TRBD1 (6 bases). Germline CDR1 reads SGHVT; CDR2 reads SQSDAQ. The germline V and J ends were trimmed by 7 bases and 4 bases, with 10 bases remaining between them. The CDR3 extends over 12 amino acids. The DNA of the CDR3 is TGTGCCAGCACAGGGGCAACCTATGGCTACACCTTC. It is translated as CASTGATYGYTF.

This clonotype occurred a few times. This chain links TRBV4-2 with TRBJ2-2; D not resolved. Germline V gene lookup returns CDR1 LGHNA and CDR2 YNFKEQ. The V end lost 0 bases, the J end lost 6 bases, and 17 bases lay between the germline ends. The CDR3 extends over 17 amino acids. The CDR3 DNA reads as TGTGCCAGCAGCCAAGATATAGGTCTGGGCCTCGCCGGGGAGCTGTTTTTT. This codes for CASSQDIGLGLAGELFF.

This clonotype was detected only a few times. CDR3 sequence (DNA): TGTGCCAGCAGGGTGGGGTCCCATCAGCCCCAGCATTTT. Its protein product is CASRVGSHQPQHF. The chain uses TRBV2 and TRBJ1-5; D remains ambiguous. Trimming stripped 6 bases from V and 5 bases from J, with 11 bases between. Per the germline V gene, CDR1 is SNHLY and CDR2 is FYNNEI. The CDR3 length is 13 residues.